This T cell receptor beta chain is from a study of blood T cell repertoires in COVID-19 (dated by TCRdb to between 2020 and 2021). Context from the whole study: Samples from collaborators originated in the United States, Italy and Spain and spanned both the acute and convalescent phases of COVID-19. The material from the prospective study consisted of cDNA or gDNA derived from T cells, B-cell-depleted T cells, or PBMCs. Deeply sampled blood TCRbeta repertoires from subjects exposed to, actively infected with, or recovered from COVID-19 were included in the dataset. The repertoires were released in a freely available public database intended as a resource for research on the immune response to SARS-CoV-2. The samples were drawn from the first 160 participants of the ongoing ImmuneRACE study and from some 1,300 subjects provided by 6 global collaborators. The sample metadata nearly always contained a de-identified subject ID, COVID-19 status, age in years and sex. Where HLA class I and class II types were available, the types were taken from metadata supplied by the sample provider, not from assay-based typing. What the research found in general, with its limitations: The quantity of clinical and demographic metadata differed by source and by participant and was supplied without curation.

For this clone: Its cognate antigen has yet to be identified. Per-base qualities were not stored, and no clone one base away is much larger.

The CDR3 covers 11 residues, taking in both the cysteine and the phenylalanine. The read is trimmed to its CDR3 DNA, 33 bases read in frame from base 1. According to the germline V gene (reference sequence), CDR1 reads DFQATT and CDR2 reads SNEGSKA. Deletion took 1 base off V and 4 bases off J, with a span of 4 bases between the germline ends. The immunoSEQ Assay, a bias-controlled multiplex PCR, was used to amplify TCRbeta CDR3 regions from genomic DNA. The paper's data handling went like this. The number of nucleated cells in each sample was estimated from the amplification of reference gene primers within the assay. To quantify the absolute abundance of each unique TCRbeta CDR3 rearrangement, sequence reads were collapsed and filtered. Productive Simpson clonality was computed per sample as the square root of Simpson's diversity index over productive rearrangements. The table comes from immuneACCESS by way of TCRdb, which keeps in-frame sequences with V and J called. Part of the clones is missing from these tables; in studies checked, under half for an unresolved V gene and the rest for unknown reasons. Clonal size and the V and J genes are those of that table, whereas D and trimming came from the DNA. The sample profile shows some 7,900 clones; about 81% of them were found once. The ten largest clones take up 18% of the sample.

The collaborating institutions used their own protocols to collect whole blood in K2EDTA tubes. For TCRbeta analysis, collaborator samples were shipped as frozen whole blood, as isolated PBMCs, or as DNA extracted from either sample type. The chain was built from TRBV20-1 and TRBJ1-1, with no confidently assigned D gene. The clonotype was recovered from a human donor with active COVID-19. The donor label of this sample is uncertain. Sequencing was carried out using peripheral blood. In nucleotide form, the sequence is TGCAGTGCTAGAGGCGGCACTGAAGCTTTCTTT. This sequence encodes CSARGGTEAFF.